This entry features one T cell receptor (beta chain) sequence. This entry belongs to a study of glioma-infiltrating T cells after dendritic cell vaccination. Study-level background: Patients received autologous tumor lysate-pulsed dendritic cell vaccination between about 2003 and 2012.

The junction had 3 bases not matched to a gene; V was cut back by 3 bases and J by 2 bases. Germline CDR1 and CDR2: KGHSH and LQKENI. CDR3 length: 15 amino acids. Data came from immunoSEQ multiplex PCR; TCRdb stores just in-frame clones and leaves some out. The table includes some 90,000 clones, approximately 75% detected once. Stated time point: after dendritic cell vaccination, including at tumor progression/relapse. This clonotype was obtained from a human donor with glioblastoma. The source material was blood, sampled after dendritic cell vaccination. This chain links TRBV18 with TRBJ2-3; 9 nucleotides agree with TRBD2. The CDR3 loop is CASSPLAGNTDTQYF. The CDR3, as DNA: TGTGCCAGCTCACCGCTAGCGGGGAACACAGATACGCAGTATTTT.